This T cell receptor beta chain was retrieved from a study of control samples from healthy donors and cancer patients. Profiling relied on immunoSEQ multiplex PCR, and the TCRdb table lists in-frame clones only, not all of them. The data contain 50,000 or so clones, around 95% of them singletons. V lost 7 bases to trimming and J lost 7 bases, with 14 bases between them. The CDR3 contains 13 residues. Per germline, CDR1 LNHDA and CDR2 SQIVND (reference sequence). The rearrangement links TRBV19 to TRBJ1-5; TRBD1 is a possible D gene (6 bases). This receptor was obtained from a woman aged 18-30 years in good health. Material: blood. CDR3 DNA: TGTGCCAGTAAGGCGCAGGGGTTGCAGCCCCAGCATTTT. As protein: CASKAQGLQPQHF.